The source of this T cell receptor beta chain is a study of cytomegalovirus exposure and HLA in healthy donors. Regarding the study as a whole: Several of the most significant clusters were apparently associated with common viral pathogens in a later analysis.

On this clone: The antigen is undetermined.

V lost 7 bases and J lost 1, with 8 bases in between. This CDR3 region has 12 residues. CDR1 and CDR2 from the germline V gene are SGHRS and YFSETQ. Use of 60 Vbeta and 13 Jbeta primers characterized the PCR. Authors' methods: In a later analysis, of around 85 million unique beta chains, 9 million to 11 million appeared in at least two donors. The table came from immunoSEQ multiplex PCR; TCRdb's copy has only in-frame clones and leaves some out. D and trimming were read from the DNA, whereas the V and J calls and clone size are those reported in that table. The sample contains about 160,000 clones, roughly 87% of which appear only once.

This clonotype originated in a girl aged 5-17 years in good health and CMV-seropositive. The rearrangement links TRBV5-1 to TRBJ2-5, with a possible D match to TRBD2 (5 bases). Sequenced sample: PBMCs. CDR3 residues: CASARGQETQYF. The CDR3 DNA reads as TGCGCCAGCGCCCGGGGCCAAGAGACCCAGTACTTC.